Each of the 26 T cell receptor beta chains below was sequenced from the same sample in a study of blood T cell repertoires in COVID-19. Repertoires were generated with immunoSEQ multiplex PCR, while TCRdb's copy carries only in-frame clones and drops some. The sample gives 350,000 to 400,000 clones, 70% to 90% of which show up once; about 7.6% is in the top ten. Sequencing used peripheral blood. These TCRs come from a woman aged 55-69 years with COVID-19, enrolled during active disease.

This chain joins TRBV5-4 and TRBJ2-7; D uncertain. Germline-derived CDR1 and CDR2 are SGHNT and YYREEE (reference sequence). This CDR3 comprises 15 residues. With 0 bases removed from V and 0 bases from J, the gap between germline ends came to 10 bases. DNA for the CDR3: TGTGCCAGCAGCTTGGCGGCAGGTGACTCCTACGAGCAGTACTTC. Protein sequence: CASSLAAGDSYEQYF.

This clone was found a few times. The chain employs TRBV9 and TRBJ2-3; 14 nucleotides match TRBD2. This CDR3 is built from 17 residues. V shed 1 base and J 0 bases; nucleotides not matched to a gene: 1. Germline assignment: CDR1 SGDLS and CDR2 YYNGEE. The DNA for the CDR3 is TGTGCCAGCAGCGTAAGGACTAGCGGGGGGAGCACAGATACGCAGTATTTT. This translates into CASSVRTSGGSTDTQYF.

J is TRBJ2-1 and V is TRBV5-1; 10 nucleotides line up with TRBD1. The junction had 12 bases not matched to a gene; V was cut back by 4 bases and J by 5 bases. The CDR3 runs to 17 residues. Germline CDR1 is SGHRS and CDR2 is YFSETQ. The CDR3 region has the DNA TGCGCCAGCAGCCTAAACCCCGGGACAGGGGAAGACAATGAGCAGTTCTTC. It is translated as CASSLNPGTGEDNEQFF.

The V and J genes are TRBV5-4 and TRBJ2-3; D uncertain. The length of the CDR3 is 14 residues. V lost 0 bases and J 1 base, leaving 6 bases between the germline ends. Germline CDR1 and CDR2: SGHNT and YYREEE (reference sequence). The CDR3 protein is CASSLAPGTDTQYF. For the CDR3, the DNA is TGTGCCAGCAGCTTGGCCCCAGGCACAGATACGCAGTATTTT.

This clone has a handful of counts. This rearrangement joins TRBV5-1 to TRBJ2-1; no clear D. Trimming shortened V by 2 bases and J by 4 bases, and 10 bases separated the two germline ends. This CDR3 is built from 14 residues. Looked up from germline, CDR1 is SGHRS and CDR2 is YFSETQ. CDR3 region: CASSLQIMYNEQFF. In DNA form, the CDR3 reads TGCGCCAGCAGCTTACAGATTATGTACAATGAGCAGTTCTTC.

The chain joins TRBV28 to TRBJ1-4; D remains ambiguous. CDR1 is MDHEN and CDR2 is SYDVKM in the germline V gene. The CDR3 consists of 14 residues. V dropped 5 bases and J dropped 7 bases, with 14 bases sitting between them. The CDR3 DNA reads TGTGCCAGCAGTCTAGGGAGGGTCAGTGAAAAACTGTTTTTT. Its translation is CASSLGRVSEKLFF. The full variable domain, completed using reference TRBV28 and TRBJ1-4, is DVKVTQSSRYLVKRTGEKVFLECVQDMDHENMFWYRQDPGLGLRLIYFSYDVKMKEKGDIPEGYSVSREKKERFSLILESASTNQTSMYLCASSLGRVSEKLFFGSGTQLSVL.

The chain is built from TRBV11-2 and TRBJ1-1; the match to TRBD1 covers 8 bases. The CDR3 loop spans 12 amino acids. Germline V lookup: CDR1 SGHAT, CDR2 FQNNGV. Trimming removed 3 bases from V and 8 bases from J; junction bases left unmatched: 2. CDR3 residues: CASSFGQGEAFF. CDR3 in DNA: TGTGCCAGCAGCTTCGGACAGGGAGAAGCTTTCTTT.

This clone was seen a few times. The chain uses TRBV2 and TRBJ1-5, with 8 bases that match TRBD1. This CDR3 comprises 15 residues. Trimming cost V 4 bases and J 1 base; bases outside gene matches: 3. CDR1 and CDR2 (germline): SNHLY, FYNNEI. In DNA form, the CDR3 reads TGTGCCAGCAGTGGGCAGGGGGCGAGCAATCAGCCCCAGCATTTT. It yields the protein CASSGQGASNQPQHF. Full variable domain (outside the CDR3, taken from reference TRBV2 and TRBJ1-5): EPEVTQTPSHQVTQMGQEVILRCVPISNHLYFYWYRQILGQKVEFLVSFYNNEISEKSEIFDDQFSVERPDGSNFTLKIRSTKLEDSAMYFCASSGQGASNQPQHFGDGTRLSIL.

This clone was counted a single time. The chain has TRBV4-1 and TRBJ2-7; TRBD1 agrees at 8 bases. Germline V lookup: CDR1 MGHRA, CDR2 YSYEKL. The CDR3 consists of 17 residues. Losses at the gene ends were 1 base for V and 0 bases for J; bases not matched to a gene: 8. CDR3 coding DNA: TGCGCCAGCAGCCAAGTTTTAGGACAGGGCTACTCCTACGAGCAGTACTTC. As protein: CASSQVLGQGYSYEQYF.

The DNA for the CDR3 is TGTGCCAGCATCGGGACAGGGGGGGGTGACTATGGCTACACCTTC. Translated, it gives CASIGTGGGDYGYTF. The chain combines TRBV27 with TRBJ1-2; 11 nucleotides agree with TRBD1. Trimming took 7 bases from V and 3 from J; bases not matched to a gene: 7. This CDR3 is built from 15 residues. The germline gives CDR1 MNHEY, CDR2 SMNVEV (reference sequence).

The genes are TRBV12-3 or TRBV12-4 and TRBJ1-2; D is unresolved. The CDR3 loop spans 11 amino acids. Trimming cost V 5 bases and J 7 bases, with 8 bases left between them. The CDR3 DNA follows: TGTGCCAGCAGTATATCGGGTGGCTACACCTTC. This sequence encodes CASSISGGYTF.

The CDR3 region is CASGLILTSGGESTDTQYF. CDR3 bases: TGTGCTAGTGGTTTGATACTTACTAGCGGGGGCGAAAGCACAGATACGCAGTATTTT. This chain joins TRBV12-5 and TRBJ2-3; 11 bases align to TRBD2. Germline V gene sequence: CDR1 LGHNT, CDR2 FRNRAP. The V gene end was trimmed by 2 bases and the J gene end by 0 bases; junction bases not matched to a gene: 10. The length of the CDR3 is 19 residues.

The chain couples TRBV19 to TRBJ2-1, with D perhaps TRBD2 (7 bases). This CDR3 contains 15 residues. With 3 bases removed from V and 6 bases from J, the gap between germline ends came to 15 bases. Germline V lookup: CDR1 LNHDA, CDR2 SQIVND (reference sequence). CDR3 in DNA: TGTGCCAGTAGTATGTTCGGGGGGCCGGGCAATGAGCAGTTCTTC. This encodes CASSMFGGPGNEQFF.

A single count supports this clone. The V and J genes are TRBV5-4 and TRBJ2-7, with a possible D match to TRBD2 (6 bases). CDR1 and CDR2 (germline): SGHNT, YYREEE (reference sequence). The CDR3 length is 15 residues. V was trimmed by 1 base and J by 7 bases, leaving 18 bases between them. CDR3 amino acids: CASSLSGGEGREQYF. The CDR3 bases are TGTGCCAGCAGCTTGTCTGGCGGGGAAGGGAGAGAGCAGTACTTC. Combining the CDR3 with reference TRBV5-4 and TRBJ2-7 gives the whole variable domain ETGVTQSPTHLIKTRGQQVTLRCSSQSGHNTVSWYQQALGQGPQFIFQYYREEENGRGNFPPRFSGLQFPNYSSELNVNALELDDSALYLCASSLSGGEGREQYFGPGTRLTVT.

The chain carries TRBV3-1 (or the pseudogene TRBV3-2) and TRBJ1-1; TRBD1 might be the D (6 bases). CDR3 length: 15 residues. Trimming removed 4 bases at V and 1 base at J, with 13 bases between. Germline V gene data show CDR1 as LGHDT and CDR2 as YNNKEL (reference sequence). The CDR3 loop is CASSPTGQKNTEAFF. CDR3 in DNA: TGTGCCAGCAGCCCCACTGGACAGAAGAACACTGAAGCTTTCTTT.

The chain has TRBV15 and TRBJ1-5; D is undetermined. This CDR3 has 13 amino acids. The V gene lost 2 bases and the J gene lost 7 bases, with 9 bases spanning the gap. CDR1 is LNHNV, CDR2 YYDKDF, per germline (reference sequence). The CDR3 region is CATSRLIGQPQHF. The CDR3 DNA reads TGTGCCACCAGCAGACTTATCGGGCAGCCCCAGCATTTT.

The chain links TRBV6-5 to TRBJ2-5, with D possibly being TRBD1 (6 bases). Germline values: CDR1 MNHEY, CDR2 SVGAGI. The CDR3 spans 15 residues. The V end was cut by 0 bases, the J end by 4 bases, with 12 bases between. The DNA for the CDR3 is TGTGCCAGCAGTTACTCTTACAGGGTTTCAGAGACCCAGTACTTC. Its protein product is CASSYSYRVSETQYF.

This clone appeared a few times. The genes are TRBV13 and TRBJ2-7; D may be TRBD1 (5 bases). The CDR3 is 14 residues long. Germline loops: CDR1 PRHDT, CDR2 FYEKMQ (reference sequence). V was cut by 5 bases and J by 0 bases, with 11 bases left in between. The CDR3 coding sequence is TGTGCCAGCAGCCGTGACAGATTCTCCTACGAGCAGTACTTC. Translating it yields CASSRDRFSYEQYF.

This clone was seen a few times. The chain's CDR3 is CASTPREGSTEAFF. CDR3 nucleotides: TGTGCCAGCACCCCCAGGGAGGGGAGCACTGAAGCTTTCTTT. The chain combines TRBV9 with TRBJ1-1, with a possible D match to TRBD1 (5 bases). CDR3 length: 14 residues. Germline CDR1 reads SGDLS; CDR2 reads YYNGEE. The ends were cut back, 6 bases at V and 4 bases at J, with 16 bases in the middle.

The CDR3 reads CASSLIGDRSYNSPLHF. CDR3 sequence (DNA): TGTGCCAGCAGCTTGATCGGGGACAGATCATATAATTCACCCCTCCACTTT. This chain uses TRBV5-6 with TRBJ1-6, with TRBD1 matching 7 bases. This CDR3 region has 17 residues. J lost 4 bases, V lost 1 base, and 8 bases had no gene match. Germline lookup yields CDR1 SGHDT and CDR2 YYEEEE.

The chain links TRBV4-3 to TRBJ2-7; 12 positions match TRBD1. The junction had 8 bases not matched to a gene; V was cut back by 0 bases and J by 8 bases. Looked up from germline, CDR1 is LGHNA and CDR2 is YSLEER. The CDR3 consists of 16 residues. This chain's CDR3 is CASSQDRRGQGAQQYF. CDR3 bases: TGCGCCAGCAGCCAAGATAGAAGGGGACAGGGGGCTCAGCAGTACTTC.

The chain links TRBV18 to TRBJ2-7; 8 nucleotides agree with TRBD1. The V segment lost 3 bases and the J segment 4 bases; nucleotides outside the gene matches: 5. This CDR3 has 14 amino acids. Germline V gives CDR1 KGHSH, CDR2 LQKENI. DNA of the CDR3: TGTGCCAGCTCACCCGACAGGGGTGGATACGAGCAGTACTTC. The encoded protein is CASSPDRGGYEQYF. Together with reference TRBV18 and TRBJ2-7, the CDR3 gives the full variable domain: NAGVMQNPRHLVRRRGQEARLRCSPMKGHSHVYWYRQLPEEGLKFMVYLQKENIIDESGMPKERFSAEFPKEGPSILRIQQVVRGDSAAYFCASSPDRGGYEQYFGPGTRLTVT.

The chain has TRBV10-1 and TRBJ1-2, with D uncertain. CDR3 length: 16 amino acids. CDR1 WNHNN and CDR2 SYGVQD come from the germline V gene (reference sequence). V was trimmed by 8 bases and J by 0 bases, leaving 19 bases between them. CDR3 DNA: TGCGCCAGCGGAAAGAGGTGCAGAGCGGCTAACTATGGCTACACCTTC. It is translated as CASGKRCRAANYGYTF.

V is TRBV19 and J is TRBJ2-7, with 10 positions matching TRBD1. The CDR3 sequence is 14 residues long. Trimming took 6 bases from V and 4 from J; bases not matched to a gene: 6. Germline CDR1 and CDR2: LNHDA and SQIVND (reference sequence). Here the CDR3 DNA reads TGTGCCAGTAGAAAACCGGGACAGGGGTACGAGCAGTACTTC. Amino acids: CASRKPGQGYEQYF.

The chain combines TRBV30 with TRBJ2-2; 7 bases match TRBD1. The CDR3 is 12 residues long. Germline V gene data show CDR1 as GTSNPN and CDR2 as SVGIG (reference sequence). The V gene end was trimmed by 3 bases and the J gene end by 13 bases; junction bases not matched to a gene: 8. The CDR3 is CAWSHPGGWLFF. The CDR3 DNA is TGTGCCTGGAGCCACCCAGGGGGATGGCTGTTTTTT.

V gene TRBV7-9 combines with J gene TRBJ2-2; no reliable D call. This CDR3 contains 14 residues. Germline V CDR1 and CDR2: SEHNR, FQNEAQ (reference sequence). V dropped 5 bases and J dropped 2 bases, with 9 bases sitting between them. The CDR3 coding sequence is TGTGCCAGCAGCGTACCTATAAACACCGGGGAGCTGTTTTTT. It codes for CASSVPINTGELFF.